This T cell receptor beta chain was captured by sequencing in a study of neoadjuvant anti-PD-1 for oral cavity cancer. Germline values: CDR1 MNHEY, CDR2 SMNVEV (reference sequence). V lost 2 bases and J lost 4, with 11 bases in between. The CDR3 totals 14 residues. This clone was detected only a few times. TCRdb's table, derived via immunoSEQ multiplex PCR, lists solely in-frame clones and lacks some. Of about 15,000 clones listed, 70% are singletons. This sequence joins TRBV27 and TRBJ1-1; D unresolved. The specimen was PBMCs, collected before nivolumab (anti-PD-1) treatment. This clonotype was obtained from a person between 35 and 79 years old with oral cavity squamous cell carcinoma. The CDR3 reads CASSLAGPPTEAFF. Written as DNA, the CDR3 is TGTGCCAGCAGTTTAGCCGGGCCCCCCACTGAAGCTTTCTTT.